Below are 11 T cell receptor beta chains sequenced from a single sample in a study of blood T cell repertoires in COVID-19. Repertoires were generated with immunoSEQ multiplex PCR, while TCRdb's copy carries only in-frame clones and drops some. The data show roughly 220,000 clones, less than 90% seen once. Sequencing was done on a sample of peripheral blood. These receptors all stem from a man aged 25-45 years with active or convalescent COVID-19.

This chain uses TRBV28 with TRBJ2-7, with D possibly being TRBD2 (6 bases). V was pared by 2 bases and J by 11 bases, with 13 bases between. This CDR3 has 12 residues. Germline V gene sequence: CDR1 MDHEN, CDR2 SYDVKM. In nucleotides, the CDR3 is TGTGCCAGCAGTTTAGGGGGGACCTCCGAGTACTTC. This sequence encodes CASSLGGTSEYF.

The rearrangement links TRBV29-1 to TRBJ2-3, with a possible D match to TRBD2 (6 bases). CDR1 and CDR2 from the germline V gene are SQVTM and ANQGSEA. The CDR3 is made up of 12 amino acids. Trimming left V 3 bases short and J 9 bases short, with 13 bases between. CDR3 nucleotides: TGCAGCGTTGAGGGGGGAGTAGAGACGCAGTATTTT. Translation: CSVEGGVETQYF.

The chain uses TRBV10-1 and TRBJ1-1, with D unclear. CDR3 length: 15 residues. CDR1 and CDR2 from the germline V gene are WNHNN and SYGVQD (reference sequence). V lost 0 bases, J lost 1 base, and 9 bases lay in between. The CDR3 loop is CASSESGLPNTEAFF. The CDR3 DNA is TGCGCCAGCAGTGAGTCCGGACTGCCGAACACTGAAGCTTTCTTT.

The count of this clone is one. The chain combines TRBV6-5 with TRBJ1-6, with no clear D. V gave up 6 bases and J gave up 12 bases, with 6 bases separating them. CDR3 size: 10 residues. Germline V gene data show CDR1 as MNHEY and CDR2 as SVGAGI. In nucleotides, the CDR3 is TGTGCCAGCAGCACCGGACCCCTCCACTTT. Protein sequence: CASSTGPLHF.

V and J are TRBV7-8 and TRBJ2-7; the D gene is possibly TRBD1 (7 bases). Germline lookup yields CDR1 SGHVS and CDR2 FQNEAQ. The V and J ends lost 5 bases and 4 bases respectively, with 15 bases between them. CDR3 length: 14 residues. The CDR3: CASSGRQGLYEQYF. In nucleotides, the CDR3 is TGTGCCAGCAGCGGCCGACAGGGACTGTACGAGCAGTACTTC.

J is TRBJ2-3 and V is TRBV7-2, with TRBD2 identical over 9 bases. The germline gives CDR1 SGHTA, CDR2 FQGNSA. The junction had 13 bases not matched to a gene; V was cut back by 2 bases and J by 7 bases. CDR3 length: 17 residues. In DNA form, the CDR3 reads TGTGCCAGCAGCTTAAAGGAGCGGCGGGGGGGCCTCAATACGCAGTATTTT. It yields the protein CASSLKERRGGLNTQYF. Full variable domain (outside the CDR3, taken from reference TRBV7-2 and TRBJ2-3): GAGVSQSPSNKVTEKGKDVELRCDPISGHTALYWYRQSLGQGLEFLIYFQGNSAPDKSGLPSDRFSAERTGGSVSTLTIQRTQQEDSAVYLCASSLKERRGGLNTQYFGPGTRLTVL.

The rearrangement uses TRBV19 and TRBJ2-3; TRBD1 matches 7 bases. The germline gives CDR1 LNHDA, CDR2 SQIVND (reference sequence). The CDR3 length is 13 residues. V dropped 9 bases and J dropped 4; count of bases not matched to a gene: 7. The CDR3 loop is CASSLGQADTQYF. CDR3 bases: TGTGCCAGCAGCCTAGGACAGGCAGATACGCAGTATTTT.

This clone came up once. The chain is built from TRBV5-1 and TRBJ1-4; no definite D call. Trimming took off 5 bases at V and 0 bases at J, with 14 bases between the two ends. The CDR3 is made up of 16 amino acids. The germline CDR1 and CDR2 sequences are SGHRS and YFSETQ. CDR3 sequence (DNA): TGCGCCAGCAGTACGGGAAGCCATGCAACTAATGAAAAACTGTTTTTT. This gives the protein CASSTGSHATNEKLFF.

V is TRBV27 and J is TRBJ2-1, with TRBD2 matching over 9 bases. The CDR3 totals 14 residues. The V gene end was trimmed by 6 bases and the J gene end by 8 bases; junction bases not matched to a gene: 8. The germline gives CDR1 MNHEY, CDR2 SMNVEV (reference sequence). In nucleotides, the CDR3 is TGTGCCAGCAGACTACGACTAGCGGTCTATGAGCAGTTCTTC. Protein product: CASRLRLAVYEQFF.

V gene TRBV5-4 combines with J gene TRBJ2-5, with D perhaps matching TRBD2 (5 bases). Per germline, CDR1 SGHNT and CDR2 YYREEE (reference sequence). The CDR3 runs to 15 residues. V was cut by 1 base and J by 3 bases, with 13 bases left in between. The DNA of the CDR3 is TGTGCCAGCAGCTTGTATCTCGGGGTCAAAGAGACCCAGTACTTC. Amino acid sequence: CASSLYLGVKETQYF.

The chain uses TRBV4-2 and TRBJ2-3; possibly TRBD2 for D (6 bases). Between the trimmed V and J ends, which lost 0 bases and 0 bases, there was a span of 10 bases. CDR3 size: 16 residues. CDR1 is LGHNA, CDR2 YNFKEQ, per germline. The CDR3: CASSQDLGGSTDTQYF. The CDR3 DNA reads as TGTGCCAGCAGCCAAGACCTCGGGGGTAGCACAGATACGCAGTATTTT.